What follows are 2 T cell receptor beta chains derived from one specimen sequenced in a study of tumor-infiltrating lymphocytes in glioblastoma multiforme. TCR beta libraries were built from RNA through three nested multiplex PCR rounds using modified ARM-PCR. One entry per CDR3 protein, called by TCRdb with MiXCR from the multiplex PCR reads. The sample has some 32,000 distinct CDR3 sequences; about 64% are singletons. Sequencing was carried out using brain tumor tissue. These receptors all stem from a male donor with glioblastoma.

This clonotype appeared many times. The chain recombines TRBV6-6 with TRBJ2-3, with 12 nucleotides matching TRBD2. CDR1 is MNHNY and CDR2 is SVGAGI in the germline V gene (reference sequence). V was clipped by 6 bases and J by 3 bases; unmatched bases: 7. The CDR3 is made up of 16 amino acids. CDR3 in DNA: TGTGCCAGCAGCTCCGGACTAGCGGGGTGGACAGATACGCAGTATTTT. Translating it yields CASSSGLAGWTDTQYF.

With regard to this clonotype: A much larger clone sits a single nucleotide away, making a read error possible. This chain uses TRBV28 with TRBJ2-7, with D tentatively TRBD1 (6 bases). Germline V gene data show CDR1 as MDHEN and CDR2 as SYDVKM. The CDR3 spans 15 residues. The CDR3 DNA reads as TGTGCCAGCAGTTTACCCCCCCTACAGGGAGAAGAGCGGTACTTC. It encodes CASSLPPLQGEERYF.